The text below deals with one T cell receptor beta chain. What it binds is unknown. Only in-frame clones appear in the TCRdb table, and some are missing; sequencing was by immunoSEQ multiplex PCR. The data contain some 44,000 clones, approximately 80% of them seen just once; the ten biggest clones take up around 1.4%. The sample originates from a study of CD4 T cells in relation to SARS-CoV-2 and coronaviruses. About the study: Convalescent donors were aged about 21 to 80, with median approximately 39 years. Regarding the study as a whole: The cross-reactivity analysis covered only spike protein, not other viral proteins. No donor gave both pre-pandemic and post-infection samples.

Trimming at V came to 6 bases and at J to 5 bases, leaving 6 bases not matched to a gene. Germline CDR1 is MRHNA and CDR2 is SNTAGT. This CDR3 contains 14 residues. Sorted naive or memory CD4+ cells met CEF peptides for under eleven days. The specimen was naive CD4+ T cells from PBMCs, cultured in vitro. The sample's subset: naive CD4+ T cells isolated by negative enrichment. V and J are TRBV6-4 and TRBJ2-1; 8 bases are a match to TRBD1. This TCR derives from an adult with COVID-19. CDR3 sequence: CASRAGTGDNEQFF. CDR3 DNA sequence: TGTGCCAGCAGAGCTGGGACAGGAGACAATGAGCAGTTCTTC.